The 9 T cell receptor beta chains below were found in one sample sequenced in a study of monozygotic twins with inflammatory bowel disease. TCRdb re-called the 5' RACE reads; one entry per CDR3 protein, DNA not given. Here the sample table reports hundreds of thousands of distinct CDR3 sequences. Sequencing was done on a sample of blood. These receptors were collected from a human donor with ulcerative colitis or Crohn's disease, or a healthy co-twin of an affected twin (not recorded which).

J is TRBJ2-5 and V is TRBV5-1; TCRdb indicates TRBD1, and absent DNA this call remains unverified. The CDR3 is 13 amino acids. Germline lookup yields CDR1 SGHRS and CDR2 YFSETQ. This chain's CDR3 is CASSGRERETQYF.

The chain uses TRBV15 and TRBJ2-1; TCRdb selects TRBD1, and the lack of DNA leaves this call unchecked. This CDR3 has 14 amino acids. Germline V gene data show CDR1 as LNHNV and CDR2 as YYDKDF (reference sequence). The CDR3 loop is CATSKKAGSNEQFF.

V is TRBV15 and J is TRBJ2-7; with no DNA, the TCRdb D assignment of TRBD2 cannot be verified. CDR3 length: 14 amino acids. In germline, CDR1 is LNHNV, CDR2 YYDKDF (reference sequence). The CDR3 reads CATSRVGGFGEQYF.

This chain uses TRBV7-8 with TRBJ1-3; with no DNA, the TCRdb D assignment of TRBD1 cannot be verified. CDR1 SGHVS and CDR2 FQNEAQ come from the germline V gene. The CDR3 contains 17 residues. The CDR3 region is CASSLGGSAVSGNTIYF.

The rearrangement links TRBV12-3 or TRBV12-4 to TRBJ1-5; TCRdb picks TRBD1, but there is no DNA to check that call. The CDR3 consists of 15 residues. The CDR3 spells CASTPLGVGNQPQHF.

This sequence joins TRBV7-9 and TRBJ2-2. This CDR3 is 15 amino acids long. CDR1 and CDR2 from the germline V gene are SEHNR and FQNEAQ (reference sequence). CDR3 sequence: CASSEKVPNTGELFF.

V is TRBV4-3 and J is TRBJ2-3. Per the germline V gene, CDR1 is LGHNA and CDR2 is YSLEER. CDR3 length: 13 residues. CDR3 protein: CASSERSTDTQYF.

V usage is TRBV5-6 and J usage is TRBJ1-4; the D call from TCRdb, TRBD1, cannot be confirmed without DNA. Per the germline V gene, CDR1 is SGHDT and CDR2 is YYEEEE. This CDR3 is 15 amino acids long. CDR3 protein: CASSLRDGLNEKLFF.

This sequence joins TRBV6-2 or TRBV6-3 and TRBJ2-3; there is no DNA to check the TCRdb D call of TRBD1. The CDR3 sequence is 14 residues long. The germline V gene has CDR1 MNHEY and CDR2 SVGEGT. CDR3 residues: CASLSTGATDTQYF.